This T cell receptor (beta chain) was found in a study of T cell responses to AZD1222 COVID-19 vaccine. Findings and limits, study-wide: Nearly half of spike-specific TCRs reportedly target variant regions that are unmutated in the B.1.351 and B.1.1.7 variants.

Here immunoSEQ multiplex PCR was the method, and the copy in TCRdb shows in-frame clones only, minus some. Of tens of thousands of clones in the sample, over 75% were seen once. CDR3 size: 15 residues. Germline lookup yields CDR1 MDHEN and CDR2 SYDVKM. V lost 7 bases and J 0 bases, leaving 14 bases between the germline ends. As concerns this clone: Antigen unknown.

The specimen comprised peripheral blood, sampled 28 days after the second AZD1222 dose. This chain joins TRBV28 and TRBJ2-3, with D possibly called TRBD1 or TRBD2 (5 bases each). The sequence derives from an adult who received the AZD1222 COVID-19 vaccine. The chain's CDR3 is CASISGSSSTDTQYF. The CDR3 DNA sequence: TGTGCCAGCATATCAGGGAGTTCTAGCACAGATACGCAGTATTTT.